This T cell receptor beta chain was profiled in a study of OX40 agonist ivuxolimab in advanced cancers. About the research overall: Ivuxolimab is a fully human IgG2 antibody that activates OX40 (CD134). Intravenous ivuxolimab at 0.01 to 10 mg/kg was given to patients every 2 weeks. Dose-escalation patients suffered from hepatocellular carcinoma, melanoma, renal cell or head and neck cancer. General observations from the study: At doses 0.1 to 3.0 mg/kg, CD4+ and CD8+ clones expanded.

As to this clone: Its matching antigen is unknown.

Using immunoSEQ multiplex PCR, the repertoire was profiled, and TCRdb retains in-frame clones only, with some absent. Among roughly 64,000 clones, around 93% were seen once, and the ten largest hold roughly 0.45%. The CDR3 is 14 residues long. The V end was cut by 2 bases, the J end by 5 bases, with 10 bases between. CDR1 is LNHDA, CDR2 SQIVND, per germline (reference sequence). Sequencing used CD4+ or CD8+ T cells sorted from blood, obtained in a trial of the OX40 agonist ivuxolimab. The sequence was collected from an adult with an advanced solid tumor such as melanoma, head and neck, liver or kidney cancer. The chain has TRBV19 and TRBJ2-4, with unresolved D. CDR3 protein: CASSIRSNQNIQYF. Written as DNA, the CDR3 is TGTGCCAGTAGTATAAGGTCAAATCAAAACATTCAGTACTTC. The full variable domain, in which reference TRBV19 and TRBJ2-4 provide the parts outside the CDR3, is DGGITQSPKYLFRKEGQNVTLSCEQNLNHDAMYWYRQDPGQGLRLIYYSQIVNDFQKGDIAEGYSVSREKKESFPLTVTSAQKNPTAFYLCASSIRSNQNIQYFGAGTRLSVL.